The 2 T cell receptor beta chains below were found in one sample sequenced in a study of blood T cell repertoires in COVID-19. The protocol was immunoSEQ multiplex PCR, while the TCRdb copy is restricted to in-frame clones and leaves out a portion. The sample has about 530,000 clones, about 89% seen once; the top ten hold about 8.2%. The sample taken for sequencing was peripheral blood. These receptors all stem from a woman aged 45-60 years with COVID-19, enrolled during active disease.

This chain links TRBV1 with TRBJ2-2; TRBD1, the table's D call, was not compared with the DNA. TRBV1 is labeled a pseudogene. The CDR3 is 17 amino acids. CDR3 DNA sequence: TGCACCAGCAGCCAAGAATCTCCGGGACAGGGGACCGGGGAGCTGTTTTTT. Translated, it gives CTSSQESPGQGTGELFF.

The rearrangement links TRBV14 to TRBJ2-2; the D is unclear. The CDR3 runs to 15 residues. Trimming shortened V by 0 bases and J by 6 bases, and 11 bases separated the two germline ends. The germline gives CDR1 SGHDN, CDR2 FVKESK. This CDR3 reads CASSQDVQFSGELFF. Here the CDR3 DNA reads TGTGCCAGCAGCCAAGATGTCCAGTTTTCCGGGGAGCTGTTTTTT. The complete variable domain, with remaining parts taken from reference TRBV14 and TRBJ2-2, reads EAGVTQFPSHSVIEKGQTVTLRCDPISGHDNLYWYRRVMGKEIKFLLHFVKESKQDESGMPNNRFLAERTGGTYSTLKVQPAELEDSGVYFCASSQDVQFSGELFFGEGSRLTVL.